This T cell receptor beta chain was identified in a study of blood T cell repertoires in COVID-19. At the level of the study: The study drew acute and convalescent COVID-19 samples from the United States, Italy and Spain. PBMCs, B-cell-depleted T cells, or T cells were the source of the cDNA or gDNA that made up the material.

TCRdb's table, derived via immunoSEQ multiplex PCR, lists solely in-frame clones and lacks some. The data hold around 300,000 clones, with 89% observed a single time. Germline assignment: CDR1 MNHEY and CDR2 SMNVEV (reference sequence). Trimming took 6 bases from V and 7 from J; bases not matched to a gene: 9. This CDR3 is built from 15 residues. The specimen sequenced was peripheral blood. The J gene is TRBJ2-5, the V gene TRBV27; 12 bases map to TRBD2. This TCR came from a man in his fifties with acute or convalescent COVID-19. The chain's CDR3 is CASRLTSGGRGTQYF. The DNA for the CDR3 is TGTGCCAGCAGACTGACTAGCGGGGGCCGGGGGACCCAGTACTTC.